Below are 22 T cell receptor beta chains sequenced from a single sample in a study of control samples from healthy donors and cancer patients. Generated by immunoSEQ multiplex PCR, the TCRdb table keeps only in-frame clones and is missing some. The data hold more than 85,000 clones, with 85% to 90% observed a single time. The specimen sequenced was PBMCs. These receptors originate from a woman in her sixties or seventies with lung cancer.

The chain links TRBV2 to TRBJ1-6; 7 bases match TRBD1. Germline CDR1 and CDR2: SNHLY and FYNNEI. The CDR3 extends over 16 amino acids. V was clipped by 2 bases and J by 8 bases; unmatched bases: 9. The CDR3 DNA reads TGTGCCAGCAGTGAATCCCTGGCAGGGGGTTATTCACCCCTCCACTTT. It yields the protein CASSESLAGGYSPLHF.

The CDR3 is CASSSVPAEQFF. DNA for the CDR3: TGTGCCAGCAGTTCCGTCCCTGCGGAGCAGTTCTTC. V gene TRBV6-2 or TRBV6-3 combines with J gene TRBJ2-1, with no clear D. CDR3 length equals 12 residues. Germline CDR1 MNHEY, CDR2 SVGEGT. Trimming pared 4 bases from V and 10 bases from J, leaving 11 bases between.

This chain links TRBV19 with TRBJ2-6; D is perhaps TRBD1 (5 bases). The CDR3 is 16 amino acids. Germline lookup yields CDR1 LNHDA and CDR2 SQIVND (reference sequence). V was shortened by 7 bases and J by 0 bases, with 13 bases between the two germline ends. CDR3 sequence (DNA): TGTGCCAGTACACAGGCCCATCTCTCTGGGGCCAACGTCCTGACTTTC. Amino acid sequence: CASTQAHLSGANVLTF.

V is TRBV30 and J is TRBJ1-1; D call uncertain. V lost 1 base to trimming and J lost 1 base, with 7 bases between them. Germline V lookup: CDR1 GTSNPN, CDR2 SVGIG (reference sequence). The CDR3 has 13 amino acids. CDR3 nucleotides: TGTGCCTGGAGTGACCAGGAGAACACTGAAGCTTTCTTT. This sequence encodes CAWSDQENTEAFF. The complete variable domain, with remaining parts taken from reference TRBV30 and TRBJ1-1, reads SQTIHQWPATLVQPVGSPLSLECTVEGTSNPNLYWYRQAAGRGLQLLFYSVGIGQISSEVPQNLSASRPQDRQFILSSKKLLLSDSGFYLCAWSDQENTEAFFGQGTRLTVV.

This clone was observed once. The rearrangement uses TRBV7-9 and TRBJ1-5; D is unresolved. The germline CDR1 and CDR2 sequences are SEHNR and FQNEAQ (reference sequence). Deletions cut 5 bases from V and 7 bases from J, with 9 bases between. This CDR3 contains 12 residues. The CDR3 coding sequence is TGTGCCAGCAGCCGGGATCAGCAGCCCCAGCATTTT. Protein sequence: CASSRDQQPQHF. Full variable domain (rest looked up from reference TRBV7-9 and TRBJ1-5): DTGVSQNPRHKITKRGQNVTFRCDPISEHNRLYWYRQTLGQGPEFLTYFQNEAQLEKSRLLSDRFSAERPKGSFSTLEIQRTEQGDSAMYLCASSRDQQPQHFGDGTRLSIL.

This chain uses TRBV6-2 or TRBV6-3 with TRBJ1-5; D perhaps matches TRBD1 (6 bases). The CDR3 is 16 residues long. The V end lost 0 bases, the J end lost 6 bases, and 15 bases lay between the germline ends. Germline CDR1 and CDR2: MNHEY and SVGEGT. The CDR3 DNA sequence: TGTGCCAGCAGTTACTCTGCATGGGGGGCAGGTCAGCCCCAGCATTTT. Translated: CASSYSAWGAGQPQHF.

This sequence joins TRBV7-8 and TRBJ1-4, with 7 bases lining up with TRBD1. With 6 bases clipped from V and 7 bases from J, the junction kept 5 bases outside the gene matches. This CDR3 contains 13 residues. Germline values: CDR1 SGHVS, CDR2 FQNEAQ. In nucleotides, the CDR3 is TGTGCCAGCAGTAGGGGGCTTGGTGAAAAACTGTTTTTT. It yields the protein CASSRGLGEKLFF.

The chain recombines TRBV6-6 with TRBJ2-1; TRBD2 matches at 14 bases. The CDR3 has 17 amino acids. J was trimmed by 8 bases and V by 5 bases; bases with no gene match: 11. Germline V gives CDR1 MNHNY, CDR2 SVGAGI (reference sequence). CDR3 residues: CASSRTAPGLAGDEQFF. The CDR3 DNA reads TGTGCCAGCAGTCGAACCGCTCCGGGACTAGCGGGAGATGAGCAGTTCTTC.

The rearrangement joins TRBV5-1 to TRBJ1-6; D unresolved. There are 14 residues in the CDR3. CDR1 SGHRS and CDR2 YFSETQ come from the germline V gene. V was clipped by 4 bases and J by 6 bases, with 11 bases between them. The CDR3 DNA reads TGCGCCAGCAGCCCCGCCATAGCTAATTCACCCCTCCACTTT. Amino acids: CASSPAIANSPLHF.

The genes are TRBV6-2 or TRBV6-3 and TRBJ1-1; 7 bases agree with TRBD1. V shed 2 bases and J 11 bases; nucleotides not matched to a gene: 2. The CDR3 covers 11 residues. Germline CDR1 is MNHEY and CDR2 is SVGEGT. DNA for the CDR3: TGTGCCAGCAGTTACCAGGGACAGGCTTTCTTT. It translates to CASSYQGQAFF.

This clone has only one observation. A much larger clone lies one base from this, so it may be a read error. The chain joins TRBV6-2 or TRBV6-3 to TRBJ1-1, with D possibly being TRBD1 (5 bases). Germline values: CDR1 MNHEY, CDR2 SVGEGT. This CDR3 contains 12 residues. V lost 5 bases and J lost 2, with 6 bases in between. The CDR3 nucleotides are TGTGCCAGCAGTGACAGAAACACTGAAGCTTTCTTT. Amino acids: CASSDRNTEAFF.

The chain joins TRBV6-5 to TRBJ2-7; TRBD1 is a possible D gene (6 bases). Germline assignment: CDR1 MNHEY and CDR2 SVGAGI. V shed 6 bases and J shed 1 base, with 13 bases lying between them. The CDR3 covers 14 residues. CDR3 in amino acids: CASSYPGQSYEQYF. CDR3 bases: TGTGCCAGCAGCTACCCGGGACAATCCTACGAGCAGTACTTC.

In nucleotides, the CDR3 is TGTGCCAGCAGCGTAGAGGTGGTAAGCTCCTACAATGAGCAGTTCTTC. The encoded protein is CASSVEVVSSYNEQFF. The chain has TRBV9 and TRBJ2-1; D not resolved. This CDR3 is 16 amino acids long. V lost 0 bases, J lost 0 bases, and 10 bases lay in between. Germline V CDR1 and CDR2: SGDLS, YYNGEE.

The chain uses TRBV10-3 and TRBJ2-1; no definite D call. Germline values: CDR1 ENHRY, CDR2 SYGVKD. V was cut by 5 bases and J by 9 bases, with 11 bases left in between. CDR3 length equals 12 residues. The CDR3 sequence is CAISLELGEQFF. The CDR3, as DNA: TGTGCCATCAGTCTAGAGTTGGGTGAGCAGTTCTTC.

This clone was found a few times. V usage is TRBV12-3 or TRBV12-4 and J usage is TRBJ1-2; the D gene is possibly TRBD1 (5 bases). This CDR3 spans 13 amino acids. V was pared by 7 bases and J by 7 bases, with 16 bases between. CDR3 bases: TGTGCCAGCACCCCAAGTGGAGGGGCTGGCTACACCTTC. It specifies CASTPSGGAGYTF.

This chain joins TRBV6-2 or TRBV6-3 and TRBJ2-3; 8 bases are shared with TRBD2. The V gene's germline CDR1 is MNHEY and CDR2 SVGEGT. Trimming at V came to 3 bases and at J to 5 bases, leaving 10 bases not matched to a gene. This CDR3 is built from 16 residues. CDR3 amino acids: CASSYSASGSQDTQYF. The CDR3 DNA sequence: TGTGCCAGCAGTTATTCGGCTAGCGGGTCTCAAGATACGCAGTATTTT.

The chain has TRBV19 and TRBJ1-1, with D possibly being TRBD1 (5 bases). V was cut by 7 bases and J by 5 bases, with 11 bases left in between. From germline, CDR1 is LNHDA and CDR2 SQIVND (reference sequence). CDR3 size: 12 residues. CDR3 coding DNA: TGTGCCAGTAAGGCGGGGCTAACTGAAGCTTTCTTT. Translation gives CASKAGLTEAFF.

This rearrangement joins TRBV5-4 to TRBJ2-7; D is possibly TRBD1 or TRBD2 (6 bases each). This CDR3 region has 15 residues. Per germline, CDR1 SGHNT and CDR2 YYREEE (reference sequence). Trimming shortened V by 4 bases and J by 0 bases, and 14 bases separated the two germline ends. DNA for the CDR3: TGTGCCAGCAGCCCCTGGGGGGCGAGCTCCTACGAGCAGTACTTC. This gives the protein CASSPWGASSYEQYF. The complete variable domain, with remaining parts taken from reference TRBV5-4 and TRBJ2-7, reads ETGVTQSPTHLIKTRGQQVTLRCSSQSGHNTVSWYQQALGQGPQFIFQYYREEENGRGNFPPRFSGLQFPNYSSELNVNALELDDSALYLCASSPWGASSYEQYFGPGTRLTVT.

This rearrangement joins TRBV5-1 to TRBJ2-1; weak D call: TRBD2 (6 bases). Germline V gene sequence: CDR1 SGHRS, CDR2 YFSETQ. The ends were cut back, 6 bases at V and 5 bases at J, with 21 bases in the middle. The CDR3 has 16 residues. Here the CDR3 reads CASTPGARESHNEQFF. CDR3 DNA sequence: TGCGCCAGCACCCCCGGCGCCCGGGAGAGTCACAATGAGCAGTTCTTC.

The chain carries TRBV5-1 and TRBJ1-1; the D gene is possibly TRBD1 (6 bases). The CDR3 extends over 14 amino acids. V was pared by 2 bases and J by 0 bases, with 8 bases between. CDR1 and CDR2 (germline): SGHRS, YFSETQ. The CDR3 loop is CASSFTGLNTEAFF. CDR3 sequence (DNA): TGCGCCAGCAGCTTCACAGGGCTGAACACTGAAGCTTTCTTT.

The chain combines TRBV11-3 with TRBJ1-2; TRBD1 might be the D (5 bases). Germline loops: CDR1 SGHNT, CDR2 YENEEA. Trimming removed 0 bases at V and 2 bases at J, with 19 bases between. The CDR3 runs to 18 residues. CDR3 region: CASSLDSSGQGLNYGYTF. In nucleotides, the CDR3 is TGTGCCAGCAGCTTAGATTCTTCCGGCCAGGGACTAAACTATGGCTACACCTTC.

The DNA of the CDR3 is TGCGCCAGCAGCCAAGAACGCGGGCAGGAATTCTATGGCTACACCTTC. Amino acid sequence: CASSQERGQEFYGYTF. V gene TRBV4-3 combines with J gene TRBJ1-2; no firm D call. Trimming cost V 0 bases and J 4 bases, with 15 bases left between them. In germline, CDR1 is LGHNA, CDR2 YSLEER. The CDR3 has 16 amino acids.